This T cell receptor beta chain was sequenced in a study of vaccination effects on CD4 cells after COVID-19. Before sequencing, viral peptide pools were used by the ViraFEST assay to expand antigen-specific CD4+ T cells. CD4+ T cell isolation took place after less than 13 days of culture. Neither prior SARS-CoV-2 infection nor positive nucleocapsid antibodies were present in the vaccine recipients. Each well held a few million PBMC cultured with roughly 9.7 ug/ml peptides and about 10 IU/ml IL-2. The method was immunoSEQ multiplex PCR; TCRdb's version includes in-frame clones alone and lacks a portion of them. The sample consists of 55,000 to 75,000 clones, roughly 72% of them appearing once. Study-level findings and limits: By a late point after vaccination, infection- and vaccine-induced clones had shrunk markedly through clonal contraction.

This clone came up a few times. Its antigen is unknown. V lost 1 base, J lost 6 bases, and 16 bases lay in between. From germline, CDR1 is MGHRA and CDR2 YSYEKL. This CDR3 spans 16 amino acids. Material: CD4+ T cells from PBMCs cultured with HCoV-OC43 spike peptides, obtained before COVID-19 vaccination. Subset here: HCoV-OC43 spike overlapping peptide pool stimulation. The clonotype was recovered from a human donor who received a COVID-19 vaccine. The rearrangement links TRBV4-1 to TRBJ1-5, with TRBD1 as a possible D gene (5 bases). The chain's CDR3 is CASSQGGSQGSQPQHF. Here the CDR3 DNA reads TGCGCCAGCAGCCAAGGGGGAAGTCAGGGAAGTCAGCCCCAGCATTTT.